Listed here are 17 T cell receptor beta chains from one sample, sequenced in a study of cytomegalovirus exposure and HLA in healthy donors. Sequencing was performed with immunoSEQ multiplex PCR; in TCRdb, only in-frame clones are kept and a portion is missing. The sample contains more than 95,000 clones, approximately 90% of which appear only once. Specimen: PBMCs. All receptors come from a woman under 30 in good health and CMV-seropositive.

J is TRBJ2-5 and V is TRBV14; D remains ambiguous. Germline values: CDR1 SGHDN, CDR2 FVKESK. CDR3 length equals 13 residues. V gave up 4 bases and J gave up 5 bases, with 11 bases separating them. CDR3 in amino acids: CASSLAPRETQYF. As DNA, the CDR3 is TGTGCCAGCAGCCTCGCCCCCCGGGAGACCCAGTACTTC.

V is TRBV2 and J is TRBJ2-2; D remains ambiguous. This CDR3 comprises 17 residues. Trimming cost V 1 base and J 1 base, with 13 bases left between them. Looked up from germline, CDR1 is SNHLY and CDR2 is FYNNEI. CDR3 nucleotides: TGTGCCAGCAGTGAAGAGTCCGACACCCGGAACACCGGGGAGCTGTTTTTT. Translating it yields CASSEESDTRNTGELFF.

V is TRBV7-6 and J is TRBJ1-2; tentatively, D is TRBD1 (5 bases). This CDR3 is built from 14 residues. Germline V lookup: CDR1 SGHVS, CDR2 FNYEAQ. Trimming shortened V by 5 bases and J by 4 bases, and 14 bases separated the two germline ends. CDR3 sequence (DNA): TGTGCCAGCAGCCCTGGACAAGCCCTCTATGGCTACACCTTC. Translating gives CASSPGQALYGYTF.

The chain uses TRBV28 and TRBJ1-4, with D possibly being TRBD1 (6 bases). The CDR3 contains 15 residues. Trimming cost V 5 bases and J 8 bases, with 18 bases left between them. CDR1 is MDHEN, CDR2 SYDVKM, per germline. Here the CDR3 DNA reads TGTGCCAGCAGTCCCGTGGGGGCGGGTGGGGAAAAACTGTTTTTT. This gives the protein CASSPVGAGGEKLFF.

V and J are TRBV5-1 and TRBJ2-7, with a tentative D call TRBD1 (6 bases). V lost 1 base, J lost 3 bases, and 8 bases lay in between. This CDR3 comprises 13 residues. Looked up from germline, CDR1 is SGHRS and CDR2 is YFSETQ. The CDR3 loop is CASSLTGFYEQYF. The CDR3 nucleotides are TGCGCCAGCAGCTTGACAGGGTTCTACGAGCAGTACTTC.

This chain connects TRBV6-1 to TRBJ2-7; 7 positions match TRBD2. The J segment lost 6 bases and the V segment lost 6 bases, leaving 14 bases of the junction unmatched. Germline lookup yields CDR1 MNHNS and CDR2 SASEGT. The CDR3 extends over 15 amino acids. The DNA of the CDR3 is TGTGCCAGCAGGCCCAAGCGGGACCGGCGGAGCGAGCAGTACTTC. Translation: CASRPKRDRRSEQYF.

This clone has a single count. This chain links TRBV19 with TRBJ2-5; 8 positions agree with TRBD2. CDR1 and CDR2 (germline): LNHDA, SQIVND (reference sequence). Trimming at V came to 6 bases and at J to 4 bases, leaving 10 bases not matched to a gene. CDR3 length: 15 amino acids. This CDR3 reads CASRGPGGTGETQYF. DNA of the CDR3: TGTGCCAGTAGGGGGCCGGGAGGGACGGGAGAGACCCAGTACTTC.

J is TRBJ1-3 and V is TRBV9, with TRBD1 matching over 7 bases. V gave up 3 bases and J gave up 0 bases; unmatched junction bases: 9. Germline loops: CDR1 SGDLS, CDR2 YYNGEE. The CDR3 is 17 residues long. In nucleotides, the CDR3 is TGTGCCAGCAGCGCGAATCGACAGGGCCTCTCTGGAAACACCATATATTTT. Its translation: CASSANRQGLSGNTIYF.

The V gene is TRBV29-1, the J gene TRBJ1-3; TRBD1 aligns across 9 bases. The germline gives CDR1 SQVTM, CDR2 ANQGSEA. The junction had 8 bases not matched to a gene; V was cut back by 6 bases and J by 8 bases. This CDR3 is 13 amino acids long. The CDR3 sequence is CSVRTGVGYTIYF. For the CDR3, the DNA is TGCAGCGTCCGGACAGGGGTCGGGTACACCATATATTTT.

J is TRBJ1-5 and V is TRBV19, with a possible D match to TRBD1 (6 bases). Trimming cost V 4 bases and J 7 bases, with 11 bases left between them. The CDR3 spans 13 residues. Germline V gene lookup returns CDR1 LNHDA and CDR2 SQIVND (reference sequence). The CDR3 DNA follows: TGTGCCAGTAGTACAGGGGAATGGCAGCCCCAGCATTTT. This translates into CASSTGEWQPQHF.

A single count supports this clone. The chain links TRBV5-1 to TRBJ1-4; possible D gene TRBD1, 5 bases. The CDR3 is made up of 15 amino acids. V was cut by 5 bases and J by 3 bases, with 14 bases left in between. Germline CDR1 is SGHRS and CDR2 is YFSETQ. The CDR3 loop is CASRTYRYANEKLFF. The CDR3 DNA sequence: TGCGCCAGCAGAACCTACAGGTATGCTAATGAAAAACTGTTTTTT.

The chain uses TRBV5-1 and TRBJ2-2, with TRBD2 matching 12 bases. CDR1 is SGHRS, CDR2 YFSETQ, per germline. This CDR3 spans 16 amino acids. V lost 0 bases and J lost 5; bases outside the gene matches: 2. This CDR3 is CASSLGGTSGTGELFF. For the CDR3, the DNA is TGCGCCAGCAGCTTGGGCGGGACTAGCGGGACCGGGGAGCTGTTTTTT.

This sequence joins TRBV4-1 and TRBJ2-7; D gene uncertain. The CDR3 spans 14 residues. Looked up from germline, CDR1 is MGHRA and CDR2 is YSYEKL. The V end was cut by 2 bases, the J end by 1 base, with 9 bases between. This chain's CDR3 is CASSQLGVSYEQYF. CDR3 nucleotides: TGCGCCAGCAGCCAACTAGGTGTATCCTACGAGCAGTACTTC.

The V gene is TRBV9, the J gene TRBJ2-2; the D gene is possibly TRBD1 (5 bases). The CDR3 length is 15 residues. V lost 4 bases to trimming and J lost 1 base, with 11 bases between them. The germline CDR1 and CDR2 sequences are SGDLS and YYNGEE. The CDR3 region is CASSQTDQNTGELFF. DNA of the CDR3: TGTGCCAGCAGCCAGACAGACCAGAACACCGGGGAGCTGTTTTTT. Looking up the rest from reference TRBV9 and TRBJ2-2 gives the full variable domain: DSGVTQTPKHLITATGQRVTLRCSPRSGDLSVYWYQQSLDQGLQFLIQYYNGEERAKGNILERFSAQQFPDLHSELNLSSLELGDSALYFCASSQTDQNTGELFFGEGSRLTVL.

The chain joins TRBV5-6 to TRBJ2-7, with 7 bases identical to TRBD1. V trimming: 2 bases; J trimming: 1 base; junction bases outside the gene matches: 6. This CDR3 has 15 residues. Germline V gene lookup returns CDR1 SGHDT and CDR2 YYEEEE. CDR3 sequence reads: CASSFGTAASYEQYF. The CDR3 nucleotides read TGTGCCAGCAGCTTCGGGACAGCGGCGTCCTACGAGCAGTACTTC.

This clone was detected only a few times. This chain joins TRBV19 and TRBJ2-4; 9 nucleotides line up with TRBD2. Germline V CDR1 and CDR2: LNHDA, SQIVND (reference sequence). The ends lost 3 bases at V and 7 bases at J; junction bases unmatched: 10. This CDR3 is built from 16 residues. CDR3 sequence (DNA): TGTGCCAGTAGTATGGACGTAGCGGGAGATGGGAACATTCAGTACTTC. It yields the protein CASSMDVAGDGNIQYF.

Comment on this clone: Other DNA variants within this sample encode the same CDR3. The chain uses TRBV5-1 and TRBJ2-7; 14 bases map to TRBD2. This CDR3 spans 16 amino acids. Germline-derived CDR1 and CDR2 are SGHRS and YFSETQ. The J segment lost 3 bases and the V segment lost 4 bases, leaving 6 bases of the junction unmatched. CDR3 DNA: TGCGCCAGCAGCACCGGGACTAGCGGGGGAGTCTACGAGCAGTACTTC. It is translated as CASSTGTSGGVYEQYF. The full variable domain, in which reference TRBV5-1 and TRBJ2-7 provide the parts outside the CDR3, is KAGVTQTPRYLIKTRGQQVTLSCSPISGHRSVSWYQQTPGQGLQFLFEYFSETQRNKGNFPGRFSGRQFSNSRSEMNVSTLELGDSALYLCASSTGTSGGVYEQYFGPGTRLTVT.